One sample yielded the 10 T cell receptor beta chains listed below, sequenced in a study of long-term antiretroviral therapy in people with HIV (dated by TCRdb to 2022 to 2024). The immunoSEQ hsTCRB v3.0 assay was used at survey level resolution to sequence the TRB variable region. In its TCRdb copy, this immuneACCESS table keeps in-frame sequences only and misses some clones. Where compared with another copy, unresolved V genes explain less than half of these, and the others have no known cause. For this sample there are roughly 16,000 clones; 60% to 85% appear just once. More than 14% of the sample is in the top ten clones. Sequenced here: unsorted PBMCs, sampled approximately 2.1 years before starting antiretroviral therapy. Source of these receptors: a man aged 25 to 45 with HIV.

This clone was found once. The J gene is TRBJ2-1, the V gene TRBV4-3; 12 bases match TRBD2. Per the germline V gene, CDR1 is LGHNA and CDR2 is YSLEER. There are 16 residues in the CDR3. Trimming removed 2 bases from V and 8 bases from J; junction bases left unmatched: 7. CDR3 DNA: TGCGCCAGCAGCCAATACCCTAGCGGGGGGGGTTATGAGCAGTTCTTC. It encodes CASSQYPSGGGYEQFF.

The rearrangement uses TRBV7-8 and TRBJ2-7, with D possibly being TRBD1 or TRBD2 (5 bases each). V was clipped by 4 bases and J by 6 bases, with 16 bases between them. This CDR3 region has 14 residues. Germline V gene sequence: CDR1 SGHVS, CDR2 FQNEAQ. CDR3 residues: CASSYPGTRVEQYF. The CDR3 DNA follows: TGTGCCAGCAGCTACCCGGGGACGAGAGTCGAGCAGTACTTC.

The CDR3 DNA follows: TGCGCCAGCAGCCAAGGGGAAATGAACACTGAAGCTTTCTTT. Its protein product is CASSQGEMNTEAFF. The chain carries TRBV4-1 and TRBJ1-1; D is unclear. V was trimmed by 1 base and J by 0 bases, leaving 6 bases between them. CDR3 length equals 14 residues. Looked up from germline, CDR1 is MGHRA and CDR2 is YSYEKL.

In nucleotides, the CDR3 is TGTGCCAGCAGTGACGACGTCGGGGGAGGAGATACGCAGTATTTT. It is translated as CASSDDVGGGDTQYF. V is TRBV6-4 and J is TRBJ2-3; possibly TRBD2 for D (6 bases). Germline V gene sequence: CDR1 MRHNA, CDR2 SNTAGT. This CDR3 is 15 amino acids long. V lost 2 bases to trimming and J lost 5 bases, with 14 bases between them.

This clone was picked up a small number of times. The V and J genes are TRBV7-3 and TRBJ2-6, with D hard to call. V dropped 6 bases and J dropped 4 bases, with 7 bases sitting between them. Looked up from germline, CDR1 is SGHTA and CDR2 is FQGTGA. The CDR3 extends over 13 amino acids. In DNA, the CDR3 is TGTGCCAGCAGAGCCGTGGGGGCCAACGTCCTGACTTTC. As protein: CASRAVGANVLTF. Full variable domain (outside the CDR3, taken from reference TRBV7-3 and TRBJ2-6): GAGVSQTPSNKVTEKGKYVELRCDPISGHTALYWYRQSLGQGPEFLIYFQGTGAADDSGLPNDRFFAVRPEGSVSTLKIQRTERGDSAVYLCASRAVGANVLTFGAGSRLTVL.

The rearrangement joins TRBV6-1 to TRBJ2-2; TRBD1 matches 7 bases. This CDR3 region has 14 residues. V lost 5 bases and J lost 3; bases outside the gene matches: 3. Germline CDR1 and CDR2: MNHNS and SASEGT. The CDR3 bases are TGTGCCAGCAGTAGACAGGGTTACACCGGGGAGCTGTTTTTT. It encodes CASSRQGYTGELFF.

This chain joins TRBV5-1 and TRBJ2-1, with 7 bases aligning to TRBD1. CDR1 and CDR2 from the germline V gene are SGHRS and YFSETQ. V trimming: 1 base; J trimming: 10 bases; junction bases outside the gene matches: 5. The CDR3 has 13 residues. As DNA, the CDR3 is TGCGCCAGCAGCTTGCGAGGGGGCGAGGAGCAGTTCTTC. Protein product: CASSLRGGEEQFF.

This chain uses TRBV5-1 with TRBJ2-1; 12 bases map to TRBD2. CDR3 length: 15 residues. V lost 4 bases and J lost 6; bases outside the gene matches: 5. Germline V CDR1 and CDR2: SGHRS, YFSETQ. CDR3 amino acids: CASSIRTSGANEQFF. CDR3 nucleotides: TGCGCCAGCAGCATTCGGACTAGCGGGGCCAATGAGCAGTTCTTC.

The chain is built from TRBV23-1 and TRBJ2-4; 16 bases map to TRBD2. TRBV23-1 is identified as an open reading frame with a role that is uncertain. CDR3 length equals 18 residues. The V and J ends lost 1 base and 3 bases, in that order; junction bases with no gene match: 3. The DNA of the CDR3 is TGCGCCAGCAGTCAATGGGGGACTAGCGGGAGGGACAAAAACATTCAGTACTTC. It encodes CASSQWGTSGRDKNIQYF.

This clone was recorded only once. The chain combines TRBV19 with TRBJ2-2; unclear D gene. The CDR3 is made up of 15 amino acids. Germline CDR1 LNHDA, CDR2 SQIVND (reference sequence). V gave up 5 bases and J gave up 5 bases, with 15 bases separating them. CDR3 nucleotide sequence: TGTGCCAGTAGTCCCGATCGAGAACGGACCGGGGAGCTGTTTTTT. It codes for CASSPDRERTGELFF.